This T cell receptor beta chain was observed in a study of blood T cell repertoires in COVID-19. The CDR3 totals 13 residues. V was cut by 5 bases and J by 4 bases, with 12 bases left in between. Germline CDR1 and CDR2: SQVTM and ANQGSEA. The repertoire was sequenced with immunoSEQ multiplex PCR; TCRdb's copy has only in-frame clones and lacks some. The data show under 300,000 clones, with about 88% seen just once and 2% to 2.5% held by the top ten. The chain recombines TRBV29-1 with TRBJ1-3; a possible D gene is TRBD1 (5 bases). Sequencing used peripheral blood. The sequence derives from a woman aged 40-49 years who had recovered from COVID-19. In DNA, the CDR3 is TGCAGCGTTCGCTGGCAGGGCGGAAACACCATATATTTT. This codes for CSVRWQGGNTIYF.